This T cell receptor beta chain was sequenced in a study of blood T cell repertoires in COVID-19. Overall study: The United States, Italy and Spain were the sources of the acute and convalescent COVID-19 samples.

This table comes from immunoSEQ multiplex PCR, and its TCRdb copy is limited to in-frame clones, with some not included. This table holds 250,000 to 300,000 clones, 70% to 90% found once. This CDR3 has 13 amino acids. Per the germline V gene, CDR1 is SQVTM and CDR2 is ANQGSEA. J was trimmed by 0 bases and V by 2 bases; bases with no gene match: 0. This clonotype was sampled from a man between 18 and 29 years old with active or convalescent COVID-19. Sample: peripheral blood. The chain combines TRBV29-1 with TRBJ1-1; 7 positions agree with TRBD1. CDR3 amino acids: CSVERGLNTEAFF. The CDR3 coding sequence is TGCAGCGTTGAAAGGGGGCTGAACACTGAAGCTTTCTTT.